The 18 T cell receptor beta chains given below trace back to one sample, sequenced in a study of vaccination and CD4 T cells after COVID-19. The Oncomine TCR Beta short-read assay sequenced DNA from cultured CD4+ T cells. Each CDR3 protein is one row after TCRdb ran MiXCR on the PCR reads. The sample lists about 23,000 distinct CDR3 sequences, approximately 67% occurring once. No cognate antigen is known for these TCRs. Regarding treatment: approximately 10-day PBMC culture with coronavirus spike peptide pools or control peptides (ViraFEST assay). The input for sequencing was CD4+ T cells from blood, cultured in vitro, taken after SARS-CoV-2 vaccination. Source of these receptors: a human donor who received a COVID-19 vaccine.

The chain carries TRBV6-1 and TRBJ2-3; D is perhaps TRBD1 (6 bases). Germline-derived CDR1 and CDR2 are MNHNS and SASEGT. There are 14 residues in the CDR3. With 10 bases removed from V and 2 bases from J, the gap between germline ends came to 16 bases. The CDR3 protein is CATKPQGLTDTQYF. CDR3 DNA: TGTGCCACCAAACCCCAGGGGCTCACAGATACGCAGTATTTT.

This clonotype was seen a handful of times. This rearrangement joins TRBV20-1 to TRBJ1-2; the D gene is possibly TRBD1 (6 bases). CDR1 is DFQATT and CDR2 is SNEGSKA in the germline V gene (reference sequence). The CDR3 loop spans 16 amino acids. Trimming removed 3 bases at V and 0 bases at J, with 17 bases between. Here the CDR3 reads CSARSGQRKPNYGYTF. CDR3 nucleotides: TGCAGTGCTAGGTCAGGACAGCGCAAGCCTAACTATGGCTACACCTTC.

Note on this clonotype: The germline gene is not matched at one end of the junction; a read error may be the cause. V and J are TRBV5-1 and TRBJ2-1; D possibly uses TRBD1 or TRBD2 (6 bases each). The CDR3 length is 13 residues. Germline lookup yields CDR1 SGHRS and CDR2 YFSETQ. The chain's CDR3 is CASSLRGEETLYF. In nucleotides, the CDR3 is TGCGCCAGCAGCTTGAGGGGGGAAGAGACCCTGTACTTC.

This clonotype was observed a few times. In DNA form, the CDR3 reads TGTGCCAGTAGCCCCGGACAGGGGCGCTATGGCTACACCTTC. It specifies CASSPGQGRYGYTF. J is TRBJ1-2 and V is TRBV19, with 9 bases identical to TRBD1. The ends lost 6 bases at V and 4 bases at J; junction bases unmatched: 6. Germline V gene sequence: CDR1 LNHDA, CDR2 SQIVND (reference sequence). The CDR3 has 14 residues.

The chain is built from TRBV2 and TRBJ1-1, with 8 bases aligning to TRBD1. This CDR3 is 16 amino acids long. The V gene end was trimmed by 4 bases and the J gene end by 4 bases; junction bases not matched to a gene: 11. CDR1 SNHLY and CDR2 FYNNEI come from the germline V gene. The DNA for the CDR3 is TGTGCCAGCAGTGGTGGCAGGGGGCTTGTTTCCACTGAAGCTTTCTTT. Translation gives CASSGGRGLVSTEAFF.

The chain has TRBV3-1 and TRBJ1-2, with 12 bases lining up with TRBD1. CDR1 LGHDT and CDR2 YNNKEL come from the germline V gene (reference sequence). The CDR3 extends over 14 amino acids. Trimming removed 4 bases from V and 8 bases from J; junction bases left unmatched: 5. Here the CDR3 reads CASSPGQGASGYTF. For the CDR3, the DNA is TGTGCCAGCAGCCCGGGACAGGGGGCGAGCGGCTACACCTTC.

This clonotype was seen a few times. V is TRBV20-1 and J is TRBJ1-6; 12 bases are shared with TRBD1. Germline lookup yields CDR1 DFQATT and CDR2 SNEGSKA (reference sequence). CDR3 length equals 16 residues. V dropped 3 bases and J dropped 7; count of bases not matched to a gene: 7. CDR3 sequence (DNA): TGCAGTGCTAGCCGGGGACAGGGGGCGACCAATTCACCCCTCCACTTT. It codes for CSASRGQGATNSPLHF.

This clonotype was observed a handful of times. The gene calls are TRBV6-5 and TRBJ1-2, with 7 bases aligning to TRBD1. This CDR3 is 14 amino acids long. Losses at the gene ends were 2 bases for V and 4 bases for J; bases not matched to a gene: 4. Germline CDR1 is MNHEY and CDR2 is SVGAGI. The CDR3 loop is CASSYRTGSYGYTF. In DNA form, the CDR3 reads TGTGCCAGCAGTTACCGGACAGGCAGCTATGGCTACACCTTC.

The CDR3 is CASSQDVDRVITDTQYF. In DNA, the CDR3 is TGCGCCAGCAGCCAAGATGTGGACAGGGTAATAACAGATACGCAGTATTTT. The chain links TRBV4-1 to TRBJ2-3; 8 bases align to TRBD1. The CDR3 is made up of 17 amino acids. Germline V gene data show CDR1 as MGHRA and CDR2 as YSYEKL. The V segment lost 0 bases and the J segment 3 bases; nucleotides outside the gene matches: 8.

This clonotype was seen a handful of times. This chain connects TRBV6-5 to TRBJ1-6; no definite D call. The CDR3 runs 15 residues. Germline loops: CDR1 MNHEY, CDR2 SVGAGI. V gave up 2 bases and J gave up 5 bases, with 10 bases separating them. CDR3 nucleotides: TGTGCCAGCAGTTACGGGGTTTCGAATAATTCACCCCTCCACTTT. Its translation is CASSYGVSNNSPLHF.

The gene calls are TRBV14 and TRBJ2-5; unclear D gene. Germline CDR1 reads SGHDN; CDR2 reads FVKESK. The CDR3 is 13 amino acids. V dropped 7 bases and J dropped 5 bases, with 14 bases sitting between them. This CDR3 is CASTKNIRETQYF. The CDR3 nucleotides are TGTGCCAGCACCAAAAACATTCGGGAGACCCAGTACTTC.

The CDR3 loop reads CASSDWTAYYGYTF. The CDR3 region has the DNA TGTGCCAGCAGTGACTGGACAGCGTACTATGGCTACACCTTC. The V and J genes are TRBV25-1 and TRBJ1-2, with D tentatively TRBD1 (6 bases). CDR3 length equals 14 residues. CDR1 is MGHDK and CDR2 is SYGVNS in the germline V gene. The ends were cut back, 3 bases at V and 3 bases at J, with 11 bases in the middle.

This rearrangement joins TRBV6-1 to TRBJ2-3; either TRBD1 or TRBD2 may supply D (5 bases each). V shed 6 bases and J shed 1 base, with 11 bases lying between them. The CDR3 totals 14 residues. From germline, CDR1 is MNHNS and CDR2 SASEGT. This chain's CDR3 is CASRSGTRTDTQYF. The CDR3 coding sequence is TGTGCCAGCAGATCCGGGACCCGCACAGATACGCAGTATTTT.

Here the CDR3 reads CASSSGGGAVKTQYF. The DNA of the CDR3 is TGCGCCAGCAGCTCGGGCGGGGGGGCCGTTAAGACCCAGTACTTC. The V call is TRBV5-1, the J call TRBJ2-5; 9 bases match TRBD2. Unmatched junction bases numbered 9, after V lost 3 bases and J lost 6 bases. The CDR3 is 15 amino acids. Germline values: CDR1 SGHRS, CDR2 YFSETQ.

The J gene is TRBJ2-3, the V gene TRBV11-2, with D possibly being TRBD1 (6 bases). This CDR3 contains 16 residues. The V and J ends lost 1 base and 3 bases respectively, with 14 bases between them. The germline V gene has CDR1 SGHAT and CDR2 FQNNGV. The CDR3 is CASSLAWGGQTDTQYF. CDR3 bases: TGTGCCAGCAGCTTAGCCTGGGGCGGACAGACAGATACGCAGTATTTT.

This clonotype was counted between two and nine times. The chain couples TRBV20-1 to TRBJ1-2; 10 bases are shared with TRBD1. Germline V gives CDR1 DFQATT, CDR2 SNEGSKA (reference sequence). The CDR3 totals 12 residues. V was pared by 5 bases and J by 8 bases, with 5 bases of the junction left unmatched. The CDR3 DNA is TGCAGTGCTTTCGGACAGGGGGACGGCTACACCTTC. Translated: CSAFGQGDGYTF.

This clonotype has just a few counts. The V call is TRBV12-5, the J call TRBJ1-3; D possibly corresponds to TRBD1 (6 bases). This CDR3 has 15 amino acids. Germline CDR1 is LGHNT and CDR2 is FRNRAP. V lost 5 bases and J lost 0, with 11 bases in between. This CDR3 is CASGAGQLSGNTIYF. CDR3 coding DNA: TGTGCTAGTGGTGCTGGACAGCTCTCTGGAAACACCATATATTTT. Filled out from reference TRBV12-5 and TRBJ1-3, the complete variable domain reads DARVTQTPRHKVTEMGQEVTMRCQPILGHNTVFWYRQTMMQGLELLAYFRNRAPLDDSGMPKDRFSAEMPDATLATLKIQPSEPRDSAVYFCASGAGQLSGNTIYFGEGSWLTVV.

This clonotype was observed once. This chain uses TRBV7-9 with TRBJ2-5; TRBD2 matches 7 bases. Germline CDR1 SEHNR, CDR2 FQNEAQ (reference sequence). The trim removed 1 base at V and 4 bases at J, leaving 18 bases unmatched. This CDR3 contains 19 residues. CDR3 protein: CASSLDRSSGRGWLETQYF. DNA for the CDR3: TGTGCCAGCAGCTTAGACCGGAGCAGTGGGAGGGGATGGCTAGAGACCCAGTACTTC.